Detailed here is one TCR beta chain. Antigen specificity is unknown. This entry comes from a study of graft-versus-host responses after intestinal transplantation. At the level of the study: Anti-thymocyte globulin induction preceded three to four years of tacrolimus and steroid maintenance in all recipients.

Overall study results and limits: GvH clones detected in recipient marrow included some appearing first in ileum or blood. The highest levels of circulating GvH clones went along with early declines in HvG clones after transplant. Graft-donor T cell macrochimerism coincided with high graft-versus-host to host-versus-graft clonal ratios in allografts.

CDR1 is SEHNR, CDR2 FQNEAQ, per germline (reference sequence). CDR3 length: 14 residues. The V gene lost 2 bases and the J gene lost 2 bases, with 10 bases spanning the gap. Using immunoSEQ multiplex PCR, the repertoire was profiled, and TCRdb retains in-frame clones only, with some absent. This sample has approximately 130,000 clones, with around 94% found just once. The receptor comes from a human donor who received an intestinal transplant. V and J are TRBV7-9 and TRBJ2-7; D remains unclear. The sequencing used unstimulated CD4+ T cells sorted from spleen or lymph node cells, collected before intestinal transplant. The CDR3 DNA reads TGTGCCAGCAGCTTAACCGGGTCCACCTACGAGCAGTACTTC. It codes for CASSLTGSTYEQYF.